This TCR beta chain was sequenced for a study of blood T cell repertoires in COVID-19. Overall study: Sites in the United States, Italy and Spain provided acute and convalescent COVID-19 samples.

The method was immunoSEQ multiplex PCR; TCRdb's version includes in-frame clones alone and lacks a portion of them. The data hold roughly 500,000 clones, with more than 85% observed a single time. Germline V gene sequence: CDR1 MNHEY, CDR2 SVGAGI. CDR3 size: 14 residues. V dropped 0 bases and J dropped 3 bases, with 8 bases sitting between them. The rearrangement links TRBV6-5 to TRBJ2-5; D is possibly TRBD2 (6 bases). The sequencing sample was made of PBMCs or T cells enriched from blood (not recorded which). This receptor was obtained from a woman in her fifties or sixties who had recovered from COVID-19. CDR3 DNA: TGTGCCAGCAGTTACTCGGGACTGAAAGAGACCCAGTACTTC. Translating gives CASSYSGLKETQYF.